Listed below are T cell receptor beta chains from one sample, sequenced in a study of T cells after yellow fever vaccination. TCRdb analysed the 5' RACE reads with MiXCR anew, one entry per CDR3 protein. This sample has hundreds of thousands of distinct CDR3 sequences, with around 12% found just once. Here the sequenced sample was PBMCs, taken on the day of the yellow fever booster vaccination. These receptors were obtained from a man in his thirties or forties who received the YFV17D yellow fever vaccine. Each CDR3 is given with its conserved first and last residue. The D gene is left open where the match is weak. The listing skips clone size in some rows; elsewhere it reads once, few, many or a size class.

abundance: few; j_gene: TRBJ1-1; d_gene: TRBD1; v_gene: TRBV5-1; len: 13; CDR3nt: TGCGCCAGCAGCTTGGACAGGGGCCCCGTGGGTTTCTTT; CDR3aa: CASSLDRGPVGFF
abundance: many; j_gene: TRBJ2-3; d_gene: TRBD2; v_gene: TRBV5-1; len: 15; CDR3nt: TGCGCCAGCAGCTTGCTAAGCGGGAGCCAAGATACGCAGTATTTT; CDR3aa: CASSLLSGSQDTQYF
abundance: once; j_gene: TRBJ2-6; d_gene: NA; v_gene: TRBV28; len: 13; CDR3nt: TGTGCCAGCAGTCCCTCTGAGGCCAACGTCCTGACTTTC; CDR3aa: CASSPSEANVLTF
abundance: NA; j_gene: TRBJ2-7; d_gene: NA; v_gene: TRBV28; len: 16; CDR3nt: TGTGCCAGCAGTCCCCTGATGGTGGGTGTTCTCCACGAGCAGTACTTC; CDR3aa: CASSPLMVGVLHEQYF
abundance: NA; j_gene: TRBJ2-7; d_gene: NA; v_gene: TRBV3-1; len: 14; CDR3nt: TGTGCCAGCAGCCAAGACCCTTTTCCTGAGCAGCAGTACTTC; CDR3aa: CASSQDPFPEQQYF
abundance: few; j_gene: TRBJ2-2; d_gene: NA; v_gene: TRBV7-3; len: 15; CDR3nt: TGTGCCAGCAGCTTAACGAGCAGTTGGACCGGGGAGCTGTTTTTT; CDR3aa: CASSLTSSWTGELFF
abundance: few; j_gene: TRBJ1-2; d_gene: NA; v_gene: TRBV7-3; len: 15; CDR3nt: TGTGCCAGCAGCTTAAGGACAGTAGCTAACTATGGCTACACCTTC; CDR3aa: CASSLRTVANYGYTF
abundance: NA; j_gene: TRBJ2-1; d_gene: TRBD2; v_gene: TRBV6-2/TRBV6-3; len: 16; CDR3nt: TGTGCCAGCAGTTTCGGGACTAGCGGGAGGGCCAGGGAGCAGTTCTTC; CDR3aa: CASSFGTSGRAREQFF
abundance: few; j_gene: TRBJ2-1; d_gene: TRBD1; v_gene: TRBV4-3; len: 15; CDR3nt: TGCGCCAGCGGCGGGGTCGGACAGGGGTACAATGAGCAGTTCTTC; CDR3aa: CASGGVGQGYNEQFF
abundance: NA; j_gene: TRBJ2-7; d_gene: NA; v_gene: TRBV3-1; len: 13; CDR3nt: TGTGCCAGCAGCCGCGGACCGTACTACGAGCAGTACTTC; CDR3aa: CASSRGPYYEQYF